These 26 T cell receptor beta chains were sequenced from one sample in a study of cytomegalovirus exposure and HLA in healthy donors. The protocol was immunoSEQ multiplex PCR, while the TCRdb copy is restricted to in-frame clones and leaves out a portion. In the table there are about 73,000 clones, roughly 90% of which are singletons. Sequencing was carried out using PBMCs. These TCRs come from a young woman in good health and CMV-seropositive.

This clone is a singleton in its sample. The J gene is TRBJ1-3, the V gene TRBV5-6, with D hard to call. The CDR3 spans 15 residues. Germline-derived CDR1 and CDR2 are SGHDT and YYEEEE. V was clipped by 0 bases and J by 1 base, with 8 bases between them. CDR3 DNA sequence: TGTGCCAGCAGCTTGGAGGTCGGGTCTGGAAACACCATATATTTT. As protein: CASSLEVGSGNTIYF.

CDR3 nucleotides: TGTGCCAGCAGCTCCCAACAGGGGGCTTTTAAAACTGAAGCTTTCTTT. It yields the protein CASSSQQGAFKTEAFF. The chain is built from TRBV7-9 and TRBJ1-1, with 9 bases lining up with TRBD1. The CDR3 loop spans 16 amino acids. J gave up 5 bases and V 4 bases, and 11 bases lay outside the gene matches. Per germline, CDR1 SEHNR and CDR2 FQNEAQ (reference sequence).

The V and J genes are TRBV11-2 and TRBJ1-2, with D possibly being TRBD1 (6 bases). The CDR3 extends over 14 amino acids. V dropped 3 bases and J dropped 7 bases, with 15 bases sitting between them. The germline gives CDR1 SGHAT, CDR2 FQNNGV. This chain's CDR3 is CASSLVRGAGGYTF. CDR3 DNA sequence: TGTGCCAGCAGCTTGGTTCGGGGGGCGGGTGGCTACACCTTC.

This chain links TRBV7-9 with TRBJ2-7; D perhaps matches TRBD1 (6 bases). CDR1 SEHNR and CDR2 FQNEAQ come from the germline V gene (reference sequence). This CDR3 comprises 12 residues. Trimming shortened V by 5 bases and J by 5 bases, and 10 bases separated the two germline ends. The CDR3 DNA reads TGTGCCAGCAGCCCTACAGGGAACGAGCAGTACTTC. This translates into CASSPTGNEQYF.

The chain carries TRBV30 and TRBJ1-1; unclear D gene. Trimming cost V 2 bases and J 6 bases, with 16 bases left between them. CDR1 is GTSNPN and CDR2 is SVGIG in the germline V gene (reference sequence). The length of the CDR3 is 14 residues. The CDR3: CAWSRGQVVAEAFF. The CDR3, as DNA: TGTGCCTGGAGTCGCGGGCAGGTGGTCGCTGAAGCTTTCTTT. Drawing the rest from reference TRBV30 and TRBJ1-1, the complete variable domain is SQTIHQWPATLVQPVGSPLSLECTVEGTSNPNLYWYRQAAGRGLQLLFYSVGIGQISSEVPQNLSASRPQDRQFILSSKKLLLSDSGFYLCAWSRGQVVAEAFFGQGTRLTVV.

The rearrangement links TRBV6-1 to TRBJ2-1; 12 bases map to TRBD2. The CDR3 loop spans 15 amino acids. Germline V gene data show CDR1 as MNHNS and CDR2 as SASEGT. Unmatched junction bases numbered 4, after V lost 7 bases and J lost 3 bases. The CDR3 is CASNGLAGIYNEQFF. For the CDR3, the DNA is TGTGCCAGCAATGGACTAGCGGGGATCTACAATGAGCAGTTCTTC.

The chain couples TRBV29-1 to TRBJ2-5; D gene uncertain. The CDR3 covers 14 residues. V was trimmed by 4 bases and J by 0 bases, leaving 12 bases between them. From germline, CDR1 is SQVTM and CDR2 ANQGSEA. CDR3 sequence: CSVVRPVHQETQYF. In nucleotides, the CDR3 is TGCAGCGTTGTCAGGCCGGTGCACCAAGAGACCCAGTACTTC.

This sequence joins TRBV13 and TRBJ1-4; the D gene is possibly TRBD1 (5 bases). The CDR3 loop spans 14 amino acids. The germline V gene encodes CDR1 PRHDT and CDR2 FYEKMQ (reference sequence). V was trimmed by 2 bases and J by 7 bases, leaving 11 bases between them. The DNA for the CDR3 is TGTGCCAGCAGCTTACAGGGTCAGGTTGAAAAACTGTTTTTT. Its protein is CASSLQGQVEKLFF.

This chain uses TRBV10-3 with TRBJ2-1; a possible D gene is TRBD2 (6 bases). The V gene lost 6 bases and the J gene lost 3 bases, with 12 bases spanning the gap. Germline V lookup: CDR1 ENHRY, CDR2 SYGVKD. The CDR3 is 14 amino acids. CDR3 DNA sequence: TGTGCCATCAGCCTGTCTAGCGTCTACAATGAGCAGTTCTTC. As protein: CAISLSSVYNEQFF.

The chain is built from TRBV25-1 and TRBJ2-1; perhaps TRBD1 as D (5 bases). The CDR3 is 16 amino acids. Germline V lookup: CDR1 MGHDK, CDR2 SYGVNS. The V end lost 2 bases, the J end lost 6 bases, and 17 bases lay between the germline ends. Written as DNA, the CDR3 is TGTGCCAGCAGTGAACAGGGCCGGCGTGTAGTCAATGAGCAGTTCTTC. Translated, it gives CASSEQGRRVVNEQFF.

V usage is TRBV7-9 and J usage is TRBJ1-2, with 9 positions matching TRBD1. Germline V gene data show CDR1 as SEHNR and CDR2 as FQNEAQ (reference sequence). This CDR3 has 15 residues. Losses at the gene ends were 2 bases for V and 8 bases for J; bases not matched to a gene: 9. The CDR3 coding sequence is TGTGCCAGCAGCTTATCCGAAGGACAGGGGAAGGGCTACACCTTC. This encodes CASSLSEGQGKGYTF.

The chain combines TRBV10-3 with TRBJ2-1; a possible D gene is TRBD1 (6 bases). The CDR3 loop spans 13 amino acids. Germline V gives CDR1 ENHRY, CDR2 SYGVKD. With 6 bases removed from V and 2 bases from J, the gap between germline ends came to 8 bases. Written as DNA, the CDR3 is TGTGCCATCAGAGGGGACACCTACAATGAGCAGTTCTTC. It translates to CAIRGDTYNEQFF.

V usage is TRBV19 and J usage is TRBJ2-1; 7 bases fit TRBD2. This CDR3 has 14 residues. Germline CDR1 LNHDA, CDR2 SQIVND (reference sequence). The junction had 4 bases not matched to a gene; V was cut back by 4 bases and J by 4 bases. In DNA form, the CDR3 reads TGTGCCAGTAGTAGGCTAGCGGCATACAATGAGCAGTTCTTC. The encoded protein is CASSRLAAYNEQFF.

V is TRBV6-1 and J is TRBJ2-1, with 14 nucleotides matching TRBD2. This CDR3 region has 17 residues. The V gene end was trimmed by 0 bases and the J gene end by 8 bases; junction bases not matched to a gene: 6. Per the germline V gene, CDR1 is MNHNS and CDR2 is SASEGT. CDR3 amino acids: CASSEARLAGGPHEQFF. Here the CDR3 DNA reads TGTGCCAGCAGTGAAGCGAGACTAGCGGGAGGGCCACATGAGCAGTTCTTC.

The chain links TRBV9 to TRBJ2-1, with TRBD2 matching 9 bases. Germline lookup yields CDR1 SGDLS and CDR2 YYNGEE. The CDR3 loop spans 17 amino acids. V shed 1 base and J 5 bases; nucleotides not matched to a gene: 10. CDR3: CASSVSARASGDNEQFF. The CDR3 bases are TGTGCCAGCAGCGTATCCGCCCGGGCTAGCGGGGACAATGAGCAGTTCTTC. Full variable domain (remainder filled in from reference TRBV9 and TRBJ2-1): DSGVTQTPKHLITATGQRVTLRCSPRSGDLSVYWYQQSLDQGLQFLIQYYNGEERAKGNILERFSAQQFPDLHSELNLSSLELGDSALYFCASSVSARASGDNEQFFGPGTRLTVL.

The chain is built from TRBV19 and TRBJ1-1; D not resolved. V was clipped by 9 bases and J by 5 bases, with 10 bases between them. The germline CDR1 and CDR2 sequences are LNHDA and SQIVND (reference sequence). CDR3 length equals 11 residues. In DNA form, the CDR3 reads TGTGCCAGGTCAGTGACAACTGAAGCTTTCTTT. Protein: CARSVTTEAFF.

The chain couples TRBV25-1 to TRBJ2-7; tentative D call: TRBD2 (6 bases). V was trimmed by 1 base and J by 2 bases, leaving 12 bases between them. The CDR3 consists of 15 residues. The germline V gene encodes CDR1 MGHDK and CDR2 SYGVNS. The CDR3 region is CASSEFGTGAYEQYF. The CDR3 DNA reads TGTGCCAGCAGTGAATTCGGGACGGGGGCCTACGAGCAGTACTTC.

This clone showed up just a few times. The chain has TRBV9 and TRBJ1-6, with D perhaps TRBD1 (5 bases). V lost 0 bases to trimming and J lost 9 bases, with 13 bases between them. CDR3 length equals 15 residues. Per the germline V gene, CDR1 is SGDLS and CDR2 is YYNGEE. The CDR3 bases are TGTGCCAGCAGCGTAGACGGGAGGGGTGGTTCACCCCTCCACTTT. The encoded protein is CASSVDGRGGSPLHF.

This clone was counted once. V is TRBV7-9 and J is TRBJ1-5; a possible D gene is TRBD1 (5 bases). The V and J ends lost 0 bases and 7 bases respectively, with 10 bases between them. The germline V gene encodes CDR1 SEHNR and CDR2 FQNEAQ (reference sequence). The CDR3 has 14 amino acids. CDR3 sequence (DNA): TGTGCCAGCAGCTTAGCTGGGGGAGGACAGCCCCAGCATTTT. As protein: CASSLAGGGQPQHF.

Here the CDR3 DNA reads TGTGCCAGCAGCTTAGGAGCTGGAGACTACGAGCAGTACTTC. The encoded protein is CASSLGAGDYEQYF. The chain couples TRBV7-9 to TRBJ2-7; D ambiguous. The germline CDR1 and CDR2 sequences are SEHNR and FQNEAQ (reference sequence). This CDR3 contains 14 residues. V was clipped by 1 base and J by 3 bases, with 10 bases between them.

V usage is TRBV5-1 and J usage is TRBJ1-1; D possibly corresponds to TRBD1 (6 bases). Trimming removed 3 bases at V and 11 bases at J, with 14 bases between. CDR1 is SGHRS and CDR2 is YFSETQ in the germline V gene. The CDR3 runs 12 residues. CDR3: CASSSRGGSAFF. The CDR3 DNA reads as TGCGCCAGCAGCTCGAGGGGGGGCTCGGCTTTCTTT. Looking up the rest from reference TRBV5-1 and TRBJ1-1 gives the full variable domain: KAGVTQTPRYLIKTRGQQVTLSCSPISGHRSVSWYQQTPGQGLQFLFEYFSETQRNKGNFPGRFSGRQFSNSRSEMNVSTLELGDSALYLCASSSRGGSAFFGQGTRLTVV.

V usage is TRBV2 and J usage is TRBJ2-3; 7 bases map to TRBD2. Per germline, CDR1 SNHLY and CDR2 FYNNEI. V was pared by 2 bases and J by 2 bases, with 1 base of the junction left unmatched. This CDR3 is built from 14 residues. The CDR3 here is CASSESGVTDTQYF. CDR3 nucleotide sequence: TGTGCCAGCAGTGAAAGCGGGGTCACAGATACGCAGTATTTT.

V is TRBV10-2 and J is TRBJ2-1; 9 nucleotides align to TRBD1. The V gene's germline CDR1 is WSHSY and CDR2 SAAADI. J was trimmed by 6 bases and V by 8 bases; bases with no gene match: 8. This CDR3 region has 14 residues. DNA for the CDR3: TGCGCCAGCCGGGGAGGGGACAGGGTCAATGAGCAGTTCTTC. This codes for CASRGGDRVNEQFF.

This chain joins TRBV7-9 and TRBJ2-7; no reliable D call. Germline-derived CDR1 and CDR2 are SEHNR and FQNEAQ (reference sequence). CDR3 length equals 12 residues. V was pared by 3 bases and J by 3 bases, with 6 bases between. The CDR3 here is CASSLRSYEQYF. CDR3 sequence (DNA): TGTGCCAGCAGCTTGAGAAGCTACGAGCAGTACTTC.

V and J are TRBV29-1 and TRBJ2-5, with a weak D call TRBD1 (5 bases). The CDR3 has 12 residues. Germline loops: CDR1 SQVTM, CDR2 ANQGSEA. The ends were cut back, 3 bases at V and 6 bases at J, with 11 bases in the middle. The CDR3 DNA is TGCAGCGTTGAGGTACAGGTCCAGACCCAGTACTTC. Its protein is CSVEVQVQTQYF. Complete variable domain (other parts from reference TRBV29-1 and TRBJ2-5): SAVISQKPSRDICQRGTSLTIQCQVDSQVTMMFWYRQQPGQSLTLIATANQGSEATYESGFVIDKFPISRPNLTFSTLTVSNMSPEDSSIYLCSVEVQVQTQYFGPGTRLLVL.

The chain links TRBV4-3 to TRBJ1-2; 9 nucleotides line up with TRBD1. V trimming: 0 bases; J trimming: 8 bases; junction bases outside the gene matches: 4. The CDR3 has 14 residues. CDR1 and CDR2 from the germline V gene are LGHNA and YSLEER. CDR3 protein: CASSQDVTGGGYTF. The CDR3 DNA follows: TGCGCCAGCAGCCAAGATGTGACAGGGGGAGGCTACACCTTC.